This TCR beta chain was captured by sequencing in a study of response to subunit inactivated influenza vaccine. The CDR3 has 15 amino acids. V was pared by 3 bases and J by 2 bases, with 12 bases between. TCRdb re-analysed the RT-PCR reads in MiXCR, keeping a single row per CDR3 protein. In the table there are about half a million distinct CDR3 sequences, less than 8% of which are singletons. The gene calls are TRBV12-3 or TRBV12-4 and TRBJ2-3; weak D call: TRBD2 (6 bases). The sample in question was PBMCs from blood, obtained around 25 months after vaccination. The sequence came from a man in his fifties or sixties who received an inactivated influenza vaccine. The CDR3 sequence is CASSFSSDYTDTQYF. The DNA of the CDR3 is TGTGCCAGCAGTTTTTCTAGCGACTACACAGATACGCAGTATTTT.